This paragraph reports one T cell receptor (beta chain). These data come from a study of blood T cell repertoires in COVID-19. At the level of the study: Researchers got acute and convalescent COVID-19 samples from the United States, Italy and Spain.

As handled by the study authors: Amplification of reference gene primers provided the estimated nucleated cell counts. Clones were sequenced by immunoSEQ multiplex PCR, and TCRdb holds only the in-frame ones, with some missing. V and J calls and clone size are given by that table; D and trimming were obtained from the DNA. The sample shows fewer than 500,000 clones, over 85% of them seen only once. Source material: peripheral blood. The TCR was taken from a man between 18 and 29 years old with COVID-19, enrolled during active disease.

CDR3 sequence reads: CASSWANSYEQYF. Here the CDR3 DNA reads TGTGCCAGCTCGTGGGCGAACTCCTACGAGCAGTACTTC. The V gene is TRBV12-3 or TRBV12-4, the J gene TRBJ2-7; D remains ambiguous. V was clipped by 8 bases and J by 0 bases, with 11 bases between them. The CDR3 extends over 13 amino acids.